The 31 T cell receptor beta chains below come from one sample, sequenced in a study of T cells in Graves' hyperthyroidism and ophthalmopathy. Amplification of TCR beta CDR3 regions used RNA as the template. The primer set for the first-round RT-PCR of the TCR CDR3 was HTBI. TCRdb re-called the multiplex PCR reads with MiXCR, one entry per CDR3 protein. The table shows approximately 600,000 distinct CDR3 sequences, with approximately 14% occurring only once. Sequencing was carried out using blood. The receptors originated from a woman aged 40 to 50 with Graves' ophthalmopathy.

This clonotype came up many times. The genes are TRBV7-2 and TRBJ2-7; TRBD2 matches 8 bases. The germline V gene has CDR1 SGHTA and CDR2 FQGNSA. The trim removed 8 bases at V and 0 bases at J, leaving 6 bases unmatched. The length of the CDR3 is 14 residues. Here the CDR3 reads CASRSGLASYEQYF. For the CDR3, the DNA is TGTGCCAGCCGATCCGGACTAGCCTCCTACGAGCAGTACTTC.

This clonotype was seen ten or more times. The chain joins TRBV12-3 or TRBV12-4 to TRBJ1-1; D unresolved. The CDR3 loop spans 13 amino acids. Trimming removed 7 bases from V and 0 bases from J, with 9 bases in between. CDR3 region: CASNRIMNTEAFF. The CDR3 DNA reads TGTGCCAGCAATAGAATAATGAACACTGAAGCTTTCTTT.

V usage is TRBV27 and J usage is TRBJ1-1; no firm D call. Trimming removed 4 bases from V and 3 bases from J, with 15 bases in between. Germline loops: CDR1 MNHEY, CDR2 SMNVEV (reference sequence). The CDR3 is 15 residues long. The CDR3 protein is CASSYNGYPDTEAFF. The CDR3 nucleotides are TGTGCCAGCAGTTACAACGGATACCCGGACACTGAAGCTTTCTTT.

With regard to this clonotype: No conserved phenylalanine or tryptophan is present at the end of the CDR3, so a read error is the likely explanation. This chain links TRBV7-3 with TRBJ2-7, with 14 positions matching TRBD2. Germline-derived CDR1 and CDR2 are SGHTA and FQGTGA. The CDR3 covers 15 residues. V lost 5 bases and J lost 5; bases outside the gene matches: 5. The CDR3 loop reads CASSLGTSGSNEQYL. The CDR3 bases are TGTGCCAGCAGCCTAGGGACTAGCGGGAGCAACGAGCAGTACCTC.

The sample holds many counts of this clonotype. The J gene is TRBJ2-7, the V gene TRBV6-5, with D maybe TRBD2 (6 bases). In germline, CDR1 is MNHEY, CDR2 SVGAGI. The V end was cut by 8 bases, the J end by 2 bases, with 10 bases between. This CDR3 contains 12 residues. CDR3 nucleotide sequence: TGTGCCAGCCGCGGGGAACCCTACGAGCAGTACTTC. Translated, it gives CASRGEPYEQYF.

The chain joins TRBV12-3 or TRBV12-4 to TRBJ2-7; 11 nucleotides agree with TRBD2. The CDR3 is 17 amino acids. After removal of 5 bases from V and 0 bases from J, the junction contained 9 bases not matched to a gene. The CDR3 sequence is CASSPRTSGYLSYEQYF. The CDR3 DNA is TGTGCCAGCAGTCCGAGGACTAGCGGGTACCTCTCCTACGAGCAGTACTTC.

This clonotype was recorded at least ten times. The chain links TRBV11-2 to TRBJ1-2; D gene uncertain. The CDR3 runs to 14 residues. Trimming took 1 base from V and 7 from J, leaving 13 bases between them. CDR1 is SGHAT, CDR2 FQNNGV, per germline. CDR3 bases: TGTGCCAGCAGCTTAGGGCTGGAACAAGGTGGCTACACCTTC. Translated: CASSLGLEQGGYTF.

The chain carries TRBV12-3 or TRBV12-4 and TRBJ1-1, with D possibly being TRBD1 (6 bases). Trimming shortened V by 4 bases and J by 2 bases, and 14 bases separated the two germline ends. The length of the CDR3 is 15 residues. The CDR3 nucleotides are TGTGCCAGCAGTTACAGGGTGCGGTATAACACTGAAGCTTTCTTT. Translating it yields CASSYRVRYNTEAFF.

This clonotype has ten or more counts. The genes are TRBV28 and TRBJ1-2; 12 nucleotides line up with TRBD1. CDR3 length equals 16 residues. Germline CDR1 MDHEN, CDR2 SYDVKM. With V trimmed by 2 bases and J by 6 bases, 7 bases remained unmatched. CDR3 bases: TGTGCCAGCAGTTTAGAAGGGACAGGGGGCATAGATGGCTACACCTTC. Encoded protein: CASSLEGTGGIDGYTF.

Only a few counts were recorded for this clonotype. This chain connects TRBV15 to TRBJ1-1; D remains unclear. V shed 0 bases and J shed 7 bases, with 12 bases lying between them. Germline CDR1 reads LNHNV; CDR2 reads YYDKDF (reference sequence). The CDR3 loop spans 14 amino acids. CDR3 residues: CATSRDEGGIEAFF. Written as DNA, the CDR3 is TGTGCCACCAGCAGAGATGAGGGAGGGATTGAAGCTTTCTTT.

Note on this clonotype: This could be a read error, since a much larger clone is one nucleotide away. This sequence joins TRBV12-3 or TRBV12-4 and TRBJ1-1; no reliable D call. With 2 bases removed from V and 11 bases from J, the gap between germline ends came to 21 bases. The CDR3 consists of 15 residues. The CDR3 protein is CASSLSADGWGVAFF. The CDR3 DNA is TGTGCCAGCAGTTTAAGCGCCGACGGGTGGGGAGTTGCTTTCTTT.

This clonotype appeared many times. The chain uses TRBV28 and TRBJ2-5, with 9 bases lining up with TRBD1. CDR3 length: 14 amino acids. CDR1 and CDR2 (germline): MDHEN, SYDVKM. Trimming took 7 bases from V and 5 from J; bases not matched to a gene: 8. The DNA of the CDR3 is TGTGCCAGCAACCCGGGACAGGGTTGGGAGACCCAGTACTTC. Its translation is CASNPGQGWETQYF.

This clonotype turned up a few times. The chain has TRBV29-1 and TRBJ1-2; the D is unclear. The CDR3 runs 12 residues. Germline CDR1 SQVTM, CDR2 ANQGSEA. Between the trimmed V and J ends, which lost 7 bases and 4 bases, there was a span of 13 bases. CDR3 sequence reads: CSARHLVYGYTF. The CDR3 DNA reads TGCAGCGCTCGACACCTGGTCTATGGCTACACCTTC.

This sequence joins TRBV28 and TRBJ2-5, with a possible D match to TRBD2 (7 bases). Germline CDR1 and CDR2: MDHEN and SYDVKM. This CDR3 comprises 15 residues. V lost 7 bases and J 1 base, leaving 16 bases between the germline ends. The CDR3 DNA sequence: TGTGCCAGCACACGTTGGGGGGGCGGCCAAGAGACCCAGTACTTC. Its protein is CASTRWGGGQETQYF.

The genes are TRBV13 and TRBJ1-6, with 9 bases identical to TRBD1. This CDR3 has 16 amino acids. The V gene end was trimmed by 5 bases and the J gene end by 7 bases; junction bases not matched to a gene: 9. Looked up from germline, CDR1 is PRHDT and CDR2 is FYEKMQ (reference sequence). This CDR3 reads CASSASTGGENSPLHF. CDR3 nucleotides: TGTGCCAGCAGCGCATCAACAGGGGGCGAGAATTCACCCCTCCACTTT.

This clonotype was observed many times. This chain links TRBV27 with TRBJ2-7; D ambiguous. V was trimmed by 2 bases and J by 0 bases, leaving 8 bases between them. Germline CDR1 MNHEY, CDR2 SMNVEV (reference sequence). CDR3 length equals 14 residues. This CDR3 is CASSLATPSYEQYF. The CDR3 DNA sequence: TGTGCCAGCAGTTTAGCCACCCCCTCCTACGAGCAGTACTTC.

This clonotype was seen many times. The rearrangement uses TRBV5-1 and TRBJ1-2, with 8 bases aligning to TRBD1. CDR3 length: 15 amino acids. Germline V CDR1 and CDR2: SGHRS, YFSETQ. J gave up 3 bases and V 4 bases, and 8 bases lay outside the gene matches. CDR3 bases: TGCGCCAGCAGCCTGAGGCAGGGGGCCGACTATGGCTACACCTTC. Its translation: CASSLRQGADYGYTF.

This clonotype was observed at least ten times. The V and J genes are TRBV6-1 and TRBJ1-5; a weak D match, TRBD1 (5 bases). Germline V CDR1 and CDR2: MNHNS, SASEGT. CDR3 size: 14 residues. Trimming removed 4 bases from V and 6 bases from J, with 13 bases in between. The chain's CDR3 is CASSGTGLGQPQHF. CDR3 sequence (DNA): TGTGCCAGCAGTGGCACGGGACTCGGTCAGCCCCAGCATTTT.

This clonotype was recorded many times. The chain recombines TRBV12-3 or TRBV12-4 with TRBJ2-5; D uncertain. The V and J ends lost 3 bases and 0 bases respectively, with 8 bases between them. The CDR3 consists of 14 residues. The CDR3 sequence is CASSFTAYQETQYF. The CDR3 DNA reads TGTGCCAGCAGTTTTACAGCGTACCAAGAGACCCAGTACTTC.

This clonotype appeared a single time. The chain carries TRBV10-3 and TRBJ2-7, with 9 bases matching TRBD2. The junction had 7 bases not matched to a gene; V was cut back by 3 bases and J by 4 bases. The CDR3 length is 15 residues. CDR1 is ENHRY and CDR2 is SYGVKD in the germline V gene. The CDR3 DNA sequence: TGTGCCATCAGTGATTGGATAGCGGGAGTGTACGAGCAGTACTTC. Translation: CAISDWIAGVYEQYF.

This chain joins TRBV10-1 and TRBJ1-2, with 10 bases that match TRBD1. This CDR3 contains 13 residues. The V segment lost 10 bases and the J segment 3 bases; nucleotides outside the gene matches: 5. The V gene's germline CDR1 is WNHNN and CDR2 SYGVQD (reference sequence). The CDR3 DNA reads as TGCGCCACTCCGACAGGGGGCCACTATGGCTACACCTTC. It is translated as CATPTGGHYGYTF.

This clonotype showed up just a few times. The chain links TRBV9 to TRBJ2-2; D remains ambiguous. The ends were cut back, 0 bases at V and 7 bases at J, with 13 bases in the middle. Germline V gene data show CDR1 as SGDLS and CDR2 as YYNGEE. The CDR3 is 15 amino acids. CDR3 bases: TGTGCCAGCAGCGTAGTATCCGGGTTGGGCGGGGAGCTGTTTTTT. Its protein product is CASSVVSGLGGELFF. The full variable domain, with the rest looked up from reference TRBV9 and TRBJ2-2, is DSGVTQTPKHLITATGQRVTLRCSPRSGDLSVYWYQQSLDQGLQFLIQYYNGEERAKGNILERFSAQQFPDLHSELNLSSLELGDSALYFCASSVVSGLGGELFFGEGSRLTVL.

The count of this clonotype is one. The chain combines TRBV11-2 with TRBJ2-2; D tentatively reads TRBD1 or TRBD2 (5 bases each). This CDR3 spans 15 amino acids. CDR1 is SGHAT and CDR2 is FQNNGV in the germline V gene. Trimming pared 1 base from V and 5 bases from J, leaving 11 bases between. The CDR3 loop is CASSLAGAWTGELFF. The CDR3 nucleotides are TGTGCCAGCAGCTTAGCCGGGGCATGGACCGGGGAGCTGTTTTTT. Together with reference TRBV11-2 and TRBJ2-2, the CDR3 gives the full variable domain: EAGVAQSPRYKIIEKRQSVAFWCNPISGHATLYWYQQILGQGPKLLIQFQNNGVVDDSQLPKDRFSAERLKGVDSTLKIQPAKLEDSAVYLCASSLAGAWTGELFFGEGSRLTVL.

The chain carries TRBV6-1 and TRBJ1-2, with 7 bases identical to TRBD1. Unmatched junction bases numbered 18, after V lost 6 bases and J lost 8 bases. Germline-derived CDR1 and CDR2 are MNHNS and SASEGT. The CDR3 consists of 16 residues. CDR3: CASRDQGGGRVGGYTF. CDR3 nucleotide sequence: TGTGCCAGCAGAGATCAGGGGGGGGGGCGAGTAGGCGGCTACACCTTC.

This clonotype was seen ten or more times. This chain connects TRBV12-3 or TRBV12-4 to TRBJ1-3, with D unresolved. The CDR3 spans 11 residues. V was shortened by 3 bases and J by 7 bases, with 4 bases between the two germline ends. The DNA for the CDR3 is TGTGCCAGCAGTTTGCCTAACACCATATATTTT. Residues: CASSLPNTIYF.

There are many counts of this clonotype. This chain uses TRBV19 with TRBJ1-2, with 7 nucleotides matching TRBD1. V was clipped by 5 bases and J by 4 bases; unmatched bases: 7. Germline CDR1 and CDR2: LNHDA and SQIVND (reference sequence). CDR3 length: 14 amino acids. CDR3 sequence reads: CASSESGQSYGYTF. The DNA of the CDR3 is TGTGCCAGTAGTGAATCGGGACAGTCCTATGGCTACACCTTC.

This clonotype was observed many times. The CDR3 here is CASSLAIGGGETQYF. CDR3 bases: TGTGCCAGCAGTTTAGCAATTGGGGGCGGGGAGACCCAGTACTTC. The rearrangement uses TRBV28 and TRBJ2-5; TRBD1 is a possible D gene (6 bases). V was pared by 2 bases and J by 5 bases, with 15 bases between. The CDR3 length is 15 residues. Germline V lookup: CDR1 MDHEN, CDR2 SYDVKM.

There are many counts of this clonotype. The chain joins TRBV28 to TRBJ1-1, with 8 bases fitting TRBD1. V shed 5 bases, J shed 7 bases, and the junction held 3 bases outside the gene matches. The CDR3 covers 12 residues. CDR1 and CDR2 from the germline V gene are MDHEN and SYDVKM. CDR3 nucleotides: TGTGCCAGCAGTAGGGACAGGAATGAAGCTTTCTTT. Translated: CASSRDRNEAFF.

The J gene is TRBJ1-1, the V gene TRBV4-1, with 8 bases identical to TRBD1. The germline gives CDR1 MGHRA, CDR2 YSYEKL. The CDR3 is made up of 16 amino acids. V trimming: 0 bases; J trimming: 3 bases; junction bases outside the gene matches: 6. In DNA form, the CDR3 reads TGCGCCAGCAGCCAAGAAAGGGCAGGGGGCGACACTGAAGCTTTCTTT. Translation: CASSQERAGGDTEAFF.

This clonotype was seen many times. In DNA form, the CDR3 reads TGTGCCAGCAGTTGGGAGGGAACGGAGACCCAGTACTTC. Protein: CASSWEGTETQYF. The V and J genes are TRBV6-5 and TRBJ2-5; 7 bases line up with TRBD2. Germline CDR1 reads MNHEY; CDR2 reads SVGAGI. The CDR3 consists of 13 residues. Germline trimming cut 4 bases from V and 5 bases from J; bases unmatched to any gene: 4.

This clonotype was seen many times. The CDR3 sequence is CASSSGGETQYF. The CDR3 nucleotides are TGTGCCAGCAGTTCCGGGGGGGAGACCCAGTACTTC. The V call is TRBV28, the J call TRBJ2-5; TRBD2 matches at 7 bases. Trimming removed 4 bases from V and 5 bases from J; junction bases left unmatched: 1. Germline V CDR1 and CDR2: MDHEN, SYDVKM. This CDR3 contains 12 residues.